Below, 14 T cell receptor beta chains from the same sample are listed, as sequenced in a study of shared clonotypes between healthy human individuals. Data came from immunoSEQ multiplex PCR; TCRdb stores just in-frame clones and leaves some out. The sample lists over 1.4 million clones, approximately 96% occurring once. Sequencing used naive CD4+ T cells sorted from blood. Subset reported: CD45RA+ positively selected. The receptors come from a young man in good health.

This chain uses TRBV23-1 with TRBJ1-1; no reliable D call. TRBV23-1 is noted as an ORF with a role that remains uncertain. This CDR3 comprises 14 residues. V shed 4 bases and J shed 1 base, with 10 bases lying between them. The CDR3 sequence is CASSREGWNTEAFF. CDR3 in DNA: TGCGCCAGCAGTCGGGAAGGGTGGAACACTGAAGCTTTCTTT.

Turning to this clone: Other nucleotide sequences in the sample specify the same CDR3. CDR3 region: CASRRLAGAYEQYF. As DNA, the CDR3 is TGTGCCAGCAGGAGACTAGCGGGGGCCTACGAGCAGTACTTC. This rearrangement joins TRBV28 to TRBJ2-7, with TRBD2 identical over 12 bases. V lost 6 bases and J lost 2; bases outside the gene matches: 2. The germline V gene encodes CDR1 MDHEN and CDR2 SYDVKM. The CDR3 sequence is 14 residues long.

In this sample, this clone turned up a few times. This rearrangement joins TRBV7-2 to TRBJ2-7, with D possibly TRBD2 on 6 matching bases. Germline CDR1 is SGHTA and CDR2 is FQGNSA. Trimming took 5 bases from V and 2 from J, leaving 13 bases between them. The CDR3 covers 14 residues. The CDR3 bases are TGTGCCAGCAGCCTCACGCGGGGAACCTACGAGCAGTACTTC. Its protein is CASSLTRGTYEQYF.

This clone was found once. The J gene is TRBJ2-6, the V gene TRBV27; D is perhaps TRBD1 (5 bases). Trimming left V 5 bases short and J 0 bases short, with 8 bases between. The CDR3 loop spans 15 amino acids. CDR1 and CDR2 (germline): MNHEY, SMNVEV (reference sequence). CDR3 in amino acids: CASSPGFSGANVLTF. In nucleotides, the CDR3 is TGTGCCAGCAGTCCAGGGTTCTCTGGGGCCAACGTCCTGACTTTC.

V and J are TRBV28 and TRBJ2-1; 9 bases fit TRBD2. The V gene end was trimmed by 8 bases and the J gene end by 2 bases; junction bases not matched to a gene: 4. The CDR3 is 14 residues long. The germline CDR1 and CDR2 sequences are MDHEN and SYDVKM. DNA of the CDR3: TGTGCCAGCGTAGGCGGGAGGGCCTACAATGAGCAGTTCTTC. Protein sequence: CASVGGRAYNEQFF.

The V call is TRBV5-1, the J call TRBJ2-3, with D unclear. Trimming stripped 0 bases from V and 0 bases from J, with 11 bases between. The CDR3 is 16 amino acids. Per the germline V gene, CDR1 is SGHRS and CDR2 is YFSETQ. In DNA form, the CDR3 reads TGCGCCAGCAGCTTGGAGACCGCCCAGAGCACAGATACGCAGTATTTT. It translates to CASSLETAQSTDTQYF.

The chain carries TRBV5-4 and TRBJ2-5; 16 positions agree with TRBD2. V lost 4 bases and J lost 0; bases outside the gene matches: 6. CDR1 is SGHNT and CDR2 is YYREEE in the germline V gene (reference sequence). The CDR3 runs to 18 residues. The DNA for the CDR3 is TGTGCCAGCAGCCGGGGACTAGCGGGAGGGGTTGACCAAGAGACCCAGTACTTC. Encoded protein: CASSRGLAGGVDQETQYF.

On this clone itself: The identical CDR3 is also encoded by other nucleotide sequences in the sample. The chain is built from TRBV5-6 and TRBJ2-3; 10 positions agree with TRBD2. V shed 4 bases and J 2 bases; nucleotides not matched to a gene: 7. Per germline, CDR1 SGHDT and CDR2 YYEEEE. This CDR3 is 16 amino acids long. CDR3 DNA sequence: TGTGCCAGCAGCCTATGGACTAGCGGATCCACAGATACGCAGTATTTT. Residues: CASSLWTSGSTDTQYF. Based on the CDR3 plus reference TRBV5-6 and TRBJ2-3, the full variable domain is DAGVTQSPTHLIKTRGQQVTLRCSPKSGHDTVSWYQQALGQGPQFIFQYYEEEERQRGNFPDRFSGHQFPNYSSELNVNALLLGDSALYLCASSLWTSGSTDTQYFGPGTRLTVL.

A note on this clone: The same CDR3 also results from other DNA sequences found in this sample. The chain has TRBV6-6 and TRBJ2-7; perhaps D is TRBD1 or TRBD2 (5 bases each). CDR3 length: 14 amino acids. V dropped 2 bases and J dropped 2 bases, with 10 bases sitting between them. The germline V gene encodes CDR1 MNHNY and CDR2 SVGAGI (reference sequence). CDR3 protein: CASSYGTGAYEQYF. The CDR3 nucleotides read TGTGCCAGCAGTTACGGGACCGGCGCCTACGAGCAGTACTTC.

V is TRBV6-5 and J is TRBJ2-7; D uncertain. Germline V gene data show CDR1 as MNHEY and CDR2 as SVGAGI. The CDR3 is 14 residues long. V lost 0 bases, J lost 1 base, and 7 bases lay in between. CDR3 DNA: TGTGCCAGCAGTTACTCAGCCAGGTCCTACGAGCAGTACTTC. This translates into CASSYSARSYEQYF.

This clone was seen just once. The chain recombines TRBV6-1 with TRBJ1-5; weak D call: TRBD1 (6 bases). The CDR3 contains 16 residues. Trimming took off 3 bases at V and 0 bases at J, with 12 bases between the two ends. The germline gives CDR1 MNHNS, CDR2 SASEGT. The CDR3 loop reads CASSDQGMYSNQPQHF. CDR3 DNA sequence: TGTGCCAGCAGTGACCAGGGGATGTATAGCAATCAGCCCCAGCATTTT.

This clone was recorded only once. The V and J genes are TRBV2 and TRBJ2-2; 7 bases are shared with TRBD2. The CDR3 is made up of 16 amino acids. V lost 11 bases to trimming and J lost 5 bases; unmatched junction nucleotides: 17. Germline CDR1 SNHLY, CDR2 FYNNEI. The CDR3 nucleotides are TGTGCCGGGGGTCCGGGTCCGGGAGGATGGACCGGGGAGCTGTTTTTT. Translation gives CAGGPGPGGWTGELFF.

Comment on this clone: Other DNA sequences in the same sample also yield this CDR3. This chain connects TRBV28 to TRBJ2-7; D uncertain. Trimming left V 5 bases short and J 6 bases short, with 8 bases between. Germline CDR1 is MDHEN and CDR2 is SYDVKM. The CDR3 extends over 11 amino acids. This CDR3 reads CASSDPGEQYF. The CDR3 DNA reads TGTGCCAGCAGTGACCCGGGCGAGCAGTACTTC.

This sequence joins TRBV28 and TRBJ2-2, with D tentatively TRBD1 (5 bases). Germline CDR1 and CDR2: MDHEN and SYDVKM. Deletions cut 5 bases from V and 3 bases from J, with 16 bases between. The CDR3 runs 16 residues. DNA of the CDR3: TGTGCCAGCAGTCCCCCAGGGCGGATAGACACCGGGGAGCTGTTTTTT. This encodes CASSPPGRIDTGELFF.